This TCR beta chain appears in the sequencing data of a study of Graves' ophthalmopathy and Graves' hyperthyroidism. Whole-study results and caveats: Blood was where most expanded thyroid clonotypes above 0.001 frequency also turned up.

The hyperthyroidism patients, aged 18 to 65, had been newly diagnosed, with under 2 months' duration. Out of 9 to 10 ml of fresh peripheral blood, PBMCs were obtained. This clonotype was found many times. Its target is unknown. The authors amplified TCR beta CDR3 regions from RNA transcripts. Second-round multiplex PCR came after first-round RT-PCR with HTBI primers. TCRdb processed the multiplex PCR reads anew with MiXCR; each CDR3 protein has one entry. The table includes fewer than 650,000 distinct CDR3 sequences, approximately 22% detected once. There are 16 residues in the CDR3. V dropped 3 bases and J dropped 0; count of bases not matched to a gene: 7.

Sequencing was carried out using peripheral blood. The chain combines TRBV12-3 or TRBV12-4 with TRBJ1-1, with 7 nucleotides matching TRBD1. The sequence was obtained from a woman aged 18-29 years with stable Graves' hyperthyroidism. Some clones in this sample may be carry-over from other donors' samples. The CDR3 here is CASSLGTDSLNTEAFF. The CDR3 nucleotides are TGTGCCAGCAGTTTGGGGACAGACAGCCTGAACACTGAAGCTTTCTTT.